Included here is one T cell receptor (beta chain) sequence, with context. The target antigen is unknown. Deletions cut 4 bases from V and 4 bases from J, with 11 bases between. CDR3 size: 13 residues. Germline-derived CDR1 and CDR2 are SQVTM and ANQGSEA. PCR involved 60 Vbeta and 13 Jbeta primers. Sequenced by immunoSEQ multiplex PCR; TCRdb stores in-frame clones only, minus some. The sample consists of 100,000 or so clones, about 76% of them appearing once. The sample comes from a study of cytomegalovirus exposure and HLA in healthy donors. Study-wide results and limits: The study had only CMV serostatus as immune exposure information. An assumption of roughly uniform sequencing depth across donors underlay the presence/absence analyses.

This sequence joins TRBV29-1 and TRBJ1-5, with a tentative D call TRBD1 (5 bases). The TCR sequence derives from a woman in her thirties or forties in good health and CMV-seronegative. Material for sequencing was PBMCs. CDR3 residues: CSVADQGNQPQHF. The CDR3 bases are TGCAGCGTTGCCGACCAGGGAAATCAGCCCCAGCATTTT.